This paragraph covers one TCR beta chain sequence. TCRdb re-derived calls from the 5' RACE reads in MiXCR, one entry per CDR3 protein. Among about 360,000 distinct CDR3 sequences, 6% to 8% were seen once, and the ten largest hold 14% to 15%. The CDR3 is 19 amino acids. J gave up 1 base and V 6 bases, and 16 bases lay outside the gene matches. The germline gives CDR1 MNHEY, CDR2 SVGEGT. The data belong to a study of T cells after yellow fever vaccination. This sequence joins TRBV6-2 or TRBV6-3 and TRBJ2-2; 8 nucleotides line up with TRBD2. Source: PBMCs, taken 5 days after the yellow fever booster vaccination. The sequence derives from a man in his thirties or forties who received the YFV17D yellow fever vaccine. CDR3: CASSPRASGHNRNTGELFF. The DNA for the CDR3 is TGTGCCAGCAGCCCCCGCGCTAGCGGGCATAACAGGAACACCGGGGAGCTGTTTTTT.